A single T cell receptor (beta chain) is shown here with its context. The data are from a study of cytomegalovirus exposure and HLA in healthy donors. The CDR3 is made up of 15 amino acids. Germline V gene sequence: CDR1 MGHRA, CDR2 YSYEKL. Deletions cut 0 bases from V and 3 bases from J, with 11 bases between. Primers: 60 Vbeta forward and 13 Jbeta reverse. Using immunoSEQ multiplex PCR, the repertoire was profiled, and TCRdb retains in-frame clones only, with some absent. The repertoire consists of 150,000 to 200,000 clones, with under 85% occurring once and the leading ten covering roughly 3%. This receptor was obtained from a male donor in good health and CMV-seronegative. The sample was PBMCs. The chain couples TRBV4-1 to TRBJ1-2, with TRBD1 as a possible D gene (5 bases). The CDR3 here is CASSQDSRVDYGYTF. DNA of the CDR3: TGCGCCAGCAGCCAAGATTCCAGGGTTGACTATGGCTACACCTTC.